The sequence of this T cell receptor beta chain was determined in a study of T-cell reconstitution after alpha-beta-depleted transplantation in children. Losses at the gene ends were 1 base for V and 2 bases for J; bases not matched to a gene: 4. This CDR3 contains 15 residues. This clonotype was seen once. The library targeted TCRbeta and was prepared with unique molecular identifiers. TCRdb passed the PCR reads through MiXCR, listing each CDR3 protein once. The repertoire holds about 540,000 distinct CDR3 sequences, with 15% to 20% as singletons. The starting material was PBMCs from the stem cell graft donor, obtained from the stem cell graft. This TCR was sampled from a human donor who donated a stem cell graft to a child with acute lymphoblastic leukemia. The chain carries TRBV12-3 or TRBV12-4 and TRBJ2-7; 8 bases are shared with TRBD1. As DNA, the CDR3 is TGTGCCAGCAGTTTAGGGACGGACAGGGCCTACGAGCAGTACTTC. It translates to CASSLGTDRAYEQYF.